The 11 T cell receptor beta chains below come from one sample, sequenced in a study of T-cell memory formation after mild COVID-19. TCRdb called the 5' RACE reads again in MiXCR, with one record for every CDR3 protein. The sample holds around 470,000 distinct CDR3 sequences; 20% are singletons and the top ten take roughly 8.4%. Sequencing input: PBMCs or a T cell subset sorted from them (not recorded which). All receptors derive from an adult woman who had mild COVID-19 (a few samples of this study predate the infection). Cell type and time point are not known.

This clonotype was found a few times. The chain combines TRBV7-2 with TRBJ2-7, with a weak D call TRBD2 (5 bases). Per germline, CDR1 SGHTA and CDR2 FQGNSA. The V gene lost 1 base and the J gene lost 3 bases, with 13 bases spanning the gap. The CDR3 consists of 15 residues. The CDR3 DNA is TGTGCCAGCAGCTTAGTTGCGGAGGCCCGCTACGAGCAGTACTTC. Its protein product is CASSLVAEARYEQYF.

This clonotype has at least ten counts. The chain is built from TRBV12-3 or TRBV12-4 and TRBJ2-7; D unclear. The CDR3 sequence is 13 residues long. V dropped 3 bases and J dropped 3 bases, with 9 bases sitting between them. CDR3 sequence reads: CASSFDESYEQYF. The CDR3 DNA follows: TGTGCCAGCAGTTTCGATGAGAGCTACGAGCAGTACTTC.

The chain combines TRBV20-1 with TRBJ1-5, with 7 bases fitting TRBD1. The CDR3 is 13 amino acids. CDR1 is DFQATT and CDR2 is SNEGSKA in the germline V gene (reference sequence). The ends lost 1 base at V and 7 bases at J; junction bases unmatched: 4. CDR3 DNA: TGCAGTGCTAGAGGACAGGGTGGGCAGCCCCAGCATTTT. Its protein is CSARGQGGQPQHF.

This clonotype was recorded a few times. This rearrangement joins TRBV12-3 or TRBV12-4 to TRBJ2-5; possibly TRBD1 for D (6 bases). The CDR3 length is 14 residues. With 6 bases removed from V and 2 bases from J, the gap between germline ends came to 13 bases. CDR3 sequence: CASSPGHLQETQYF. The DNA of the CDR3 is TGTGCCAGCAGCCCGGGACATCTTCAAGAGACCCAGTACTTC.

The V and J genes are TRBV7-9 and TRBJ2-3; D is possibly TRBD1 or TRBD2 (5 bases each). The V gene's germline CDR1 is SEHNR and CDR2 FQNEAQ (reference sequence). The V and J ends lost 3 bases and 6 bases respectively, with 13 bases between them. The CDR3 has 14 residues. Written as DNA, the CDR3 is TGTGCCAGCAGCTTCCGGGACGTCTGGGATACGCAGTATTTT. Protein sequence: CASSFRDVWDTQYF.

This clonotype was found a few times. V is TRBV5-1 and J is TRBJ2-2; TRBD2 agrees at 8 bases. The length of the CDR3 is 15 residues. The J segment lost 3 bases and the V segment lost 2 bases, leaving 3 bases of the junction unmatched. The V gene's germline CDR1 is SGHRS and CDR2 YFSETQ. In nucleotides, the CDR3 is TGCGCCAGCAGCTTTAGCGGGAAGGACACCGGGGAGCTGTTTTTT. Residues: CASSFSGKDTGELFF.

The gene calls are TRBV27 and TRBJ1-5, with TRBD1 matching 8 bases. The junction had 8 bases not matched to a gene; V was cut back by 6 bases and J by 4 bases. Germline CDR1 and CDR2: MNHEY and SMNVEV (reference sequence). The CDR3 spans 15 residues. CDR3 coding DNA: TGTGCCAGCAGCCCCTGGCGGACAGGGAATCAGCCCCAGCATTTT. This sequence encodes CASSPWRTGNQPQHF.

This clonotype was found a few times. This chain joins TRBV28 and TRBJ2-7, with D possibly being TRBD1 (5 bases). The CDR3 runs to 14 residues. Trimming took 8 bases from V and 3 from J, leaving 17 bases between them. Germline lookup yields CDR1 MDHEN and CDR2 SYDVKM. CDR3 sequence: CASQFSTGRYEQYF. The CDR3 region has the DNA TGTGCCAGCCAATTCTCTACAGGTCGCTACGAGCAGTACTTC.

The chain employs TRBV12-3 or TRBV12-4 and TRBJ2-5; D uncertain. V shed 4 bases and J shed 2 bases, with 8 bases lying between them. The CDR3 is made up of 13 amino acids. The CDR3 DNA follows: TGTGCCAGCAGTTGGTTGAGACAAGAGACCCAGTACTTC. Translation gives CASSWLRQETQYF.

The chain recombines TRBV24-1 with TRBJ2-5; 7 nucleotides match TRBD1. Germline-derived CDR1 and CDR2 are KGHDR and SFDVKD. The CDR3 sequence is 14 residues long. With V trimmed by 4 bases and J by 4 bases, 5 bases remained unmatched. The CDR3 protein is CATSDHRGRETQYF. In nucleotides, the CDR3 is TGTGCCACCAGTGACCACAGGGGACGAGAGACCCAGTACTTC.

The chain links TRBV20-1 to TRBJ1-3, with a possible D match to TRBD1 (6 bases). Germline V gene lookup returns CDR1 DFQATT and CDR2 SNEGSKA (reference sequence). The CDR3 sequence is 19 residues long. Trimming left V 2 bases short and J 2 bases short, with 25 bases between. The CDR3 DNA reads TGCAGTGCTAGAAGTTTTCGGGCAGGGGAAAAGACCCCTGGAAACACCATATATTTT. Protein sequence: CSARSFRAGEKTPGNTIYF.